These 20 T cell receptor beta chains were all obtained from the same sample, sequenced in a study of T-cell memory formation after mild COVID-19. From the 5' RACE reads, TCRdb called clonotypes with MiXCR, one entry per CDR3 protein. The data hold some 320,000 distinct CDR3 sequences, with 15% to 20% observed a single time. Sample: PBMCs or a T cell subset sorted from them (not recorded which). The receptor set was obtained from a man younger than 35 who had mild COVID-19 (a few samples of this study predate the infection). Cell type and time point are not known.

This clonotype was counted only a few times. The chain has TRBV4-1 and TRBJ2-2; tentatively, D is TRBD1 (5 bases). The CDR3 runs 14 residues. Per germline, CDR1 MGHRA and CDR2 YSYEKL. Trimming left V 0 bases short and J 6 bases short, with 8 bases between. The CDR3 sequence: CASSQDPGPGELFF. CDR3 nucleotide sequence: TGCGCCAGCAGCCAAGATCCAGGGCCCGGGGAGCTGTTTTTT.

This chain uses TRBV6-2 or TRBV6-3 with TRBJ1-2; the match to TRBD1 covers 10 bases. This CDR3 has 14 residues. J was trimmed by 3 bases and V by 6 bases; bases with no gene match: 4. Germline V gives CDR1 MNHEY, CDR2 SVGEGT. The CDR3 DNA reads as TGTGCCAGCAGCTCGGACAGGGGGGACTATGGCTACACCTTC. Amino acid sequence: CASSSDRGDYGYTF.

The rearrangement joins TRBV6-2 or TRBV6-3 to TRBJ2-1, with 12 bases matching TRBD2. The ends lost 6 bases at V and 9 bases at J; junction bases unmatched: 18. Germline CDR1 reads MNHEY; CDR2 reads SVGEGT. CDR3 length equals 18 residues. CDR3 coding DNA: TGTGCCAGCAGGCCCCCGCTAAGGGGTCTAGCGGGGGGGCTTGAGCAGTTCTTC. Protein sequence: CASRPPLRGLAGGLEQFF.

The chain employs TRBV5-1 and TRBJ2-2, with TRBD1 as a possible D gene (5 bases). CDR1 is SGHRS, CDR2 YFSETQ, per germline. V was clipped by 0 bases and J by 7 bases, with 16 bases between them. The CDR3 is 16 amino acids. DNA for the CDR3: TGCGCCAGCAGCTTGGCCTGGCAGGGTGTCATCGGGGAGCTGTTTTTT. Amino acid sequence: CASSLAWQGVIGELFF. Combining the CDR3 with reference TRBV5-1 and TRBJ2-2 gives the whole variable domain KAGVTQTPRYLIKTRGQQVTLSCSPISGHRSVSWYQQTPGQGLQFLFEYFSETQRNKGNFPGRFSGRQFSNSRSEMNVSTLELGDSALYLCASSLAWQGVIGELFFGEGSRLTVL.

This clonotype was found a few times. The chain has TRBV7-9 and TRBJ2-7; 9 bases are a match to TRBD1. CDR1 is SEHNR and CDR2 is FQNEAQ in the germline V gene (reference sequence). Trimming at V came to 3 bases and at J to 5 bases, leaving 8 bases not matched to a gene. The length of the CDR3 is 15 residues. The CDR3 here is CASSFSGTGRDEQYV. CDR3 nucleotide sequence: TGTGCCAGCAGCTTCTCGGGGACAGGGAGGGACGAGCAGTACGTC.

This clonotype was observed many times. The chain joins TRBV12-3 or TRBV12-4 to TRBJ2-4, with unresolved D. Trimming pared 5 bases from V and 3 bases from J, leaving 5 bases between. CDR3 size: 12 residues. The CDR3 sequence: CASSIDKNIQYF. The CDR3 DNA is TGTGCCAGCAGTATCGACAAAAACATTCAGTACTTC.

This clonotype occurred a few times. The CDR3 sequence is CASSHRGTVKNIQYF. In DNA, the CDR3 is TGCGCCAGCAGCCACCGTGGGACAGTAAAAAACATTCAGTACTTC. The genes are TRBV4-1 and TRBJ2-4; 7 bases fit TRBD1. CDR1 MGHRA and CDR2 YSYEKL come from the germline V gene. Losses at the gene ends were 3 bases for V and 4 bases for J; bases not matched to a gene: 6. CDR3 length: 15 amino acids.

The V and J genes are TRBV4-3 and TRBJ2-5, with 8 bases matching TRBD1. Germline loops: CDR1 LGHNA, CDR2 YSLEER. The trim removed 0 bases at V and 5 bases at J, leaving 11 bases unmatched. This CDR3 has 17 amino acids. DNA for the CDR3: TGCGCCAGCAGCCAAGATGGAGGACAGGGAGTTTGGGAGACCCAGTACTTC. Residues: CASSQDGGQGVWETQYF.

The chain joins TRBV28 to TRBJ1-2; D gene unclear. V lost 3 bases and J lost 8, with 10 bases in between. The germline gives CDR1 MDHEN, CDR2 SYDVKM. The CDR3 spans 12 residues. CDR3 bases: TGTGCCAGCAGTTTTGGATCCATCGGCTACACCTTC. This codes for CASSFGSIGYTF.

This clonotype turned up a few times. This chain joins TRBV7-2 and TRBJ2-5; 7 bases are a match to TRBD1. The CDR3 extends over 14 amino acids. The germline V gene encodes CDR1 SGHTA and CDR2 FQGNSA. The J segment lost 3 bases and the V segment lost 4 bases, leaving 5 bases of the junction unmatched. This CDR3 is CASSWGDREETQYF. The CDR3 DNA reads TGTGCCAGCAGCTGGGGAGACAGGGAAGAGACCCAGTACTTC.

This clonotype was observed a few times. V and J are TRBV27 and TRBJ1-6; D unclear. Germline V lookup: CDR1 MNHEY, CDR2 SMNVEV (reference sequence). The CDR3 is made up of 12 amino acids. With 3 bases removed from V and 4 bases from J, the gap between germline ends came to 1 base. The CDR3 is CASSFYNSPLHF. CDR3 coding DNA: TGTGCCAGCAGTTTTTATAATTCACCCCTCCACTTT.

The gene calls are TRBV5-6 and TRBJ1-2, with 7 bases that match TRBD1. The CDR3 is made up of 16 amino acids. V lost 0 bases to trimming and J lost 3 bases; unmatched junction nucleotides: 8. Germline CDR1 reads SGHDT; CDR2 reads YYEEEE. Written as DNA, the CDR3 is TGTGCCAGCAGCTTGGGTCGGGACAGAGAAGACTATGGCTACACCTTC. Encoded protein: CASSLGRDREDYGYTF.

In this sample, this clonotype turned up a few times. J is TRBJ2-7 and V is TRBV6-2 or TRBV6-3; D not certain. Trimming removed 5 bases at V and 1 base at J, with 3 bases between. CDR3 length: 11 amino acids. The germline V gene encodes CDR1 MNHEY and CDR2 SVGEGT. This chain's CDR3 is CASSISYEQYV. CDR3 nucleotides: TGTGCCAGCAGTATTTCCTACGAGCAGTACGTC.

In this sample, this clonotype turned up a few times. V and J are TRBV4-1 and TRBJ2-1; 8 positions match TRBD1. The CDR3 consists of 16 residues. The ends lost 0 bases at V and 6 bases at J; junction bases unmatched: 7. CDR1 and CDR2 (germline): MGHRA, YSYEKL. The chain's CDR3 is CASSQELQGVGNEQFF. The CDR3 DNA reads as TGCGCCAGCAGCCAAGAGCTACAGGGGGTGGGCAATGAGCAGTTCTTC.

A few counts support this clonotype. J is TRBJ1-2 and V is TRBV12-3 or TRBV12-4; 7 bases are a match to TRBD1. V gave up 6 bases and J gave up 4 bases; unmatched junction bases: 8. The CDR3 is 14 residues long. The CDR3 loop reads CASSPAGTAYGYTF. CDR3 sequence (DNA): TGTGCCAGCAGCCCTGCCGGGACAGCCTATGGCTACACCTTC.

This clonotype was recorded a few times. This chain uses TRBV12-3 or TRBV12-4 with TRBJ2-4; D might be TRBD1 or TRBD2, each matching 5 bases. This CDR3 comprises 15 residues. V lost 2 bases to trimming and J lost 0 bases, with 8 bases between them. CDR3 sequence (DNA): TGTGCCAGCAGTTTACTGGGGGTAGCCAAAAACATTCAGTACTTC. This gives the protein CASSLLGVAKNIQYF.

This clonotype was recorded at least ten times. This chain joins TRBV12-3 or TRBV12-4 and TRBJ1-1; maybe TRBD1 (5 bases). The CDR3 runs to 11 residues. V lost 8 bases and J lost 5, with 9 bases in between. CDR3 protein: CASSRGTEAFF. CDR3 sequence (DNA): TGTGCCAGCTCACGGGGGACTGAAGCTTTCTTT.

The gene calls are TRBV7-9 and TRBJ2-1, with TRBD1 identical over 8 bases. This CDR3 is built from 15 residues. CDR1 is SEHNR, CDR2 FQNEAQ, per germline (reference sequence). Unmatched junction bases numbered 12, after V lost 5 bases and J lost 9 bases. The CDR3 loop is CASSLSGQGFTEQFF. In DNA, the CDR3 is TGTGCCAGCAGCCTAAGCGGACAGGGTTTCACTGAGCAGTTCTTC.

This clonotype was counted between two and nine times. The V gene is TRBV28, the J gene TRBJ1-2, with 8 positions matching TRBD1. The CDR3 sequence is 16 residues long. V was pared by 8 bases and J by 2 bases, with 13 bases of the junction left unmatched. The germline V gene has CDR1 MDHEN and CDR2 SYDVKM. The CDR3 spells CASSLPGGAPNYGYTF. The CDR3 DNA is TGTGCCAGCTCCCTCCCAGGGGGCGCCCCCAACTATGGCTACACCTTC.

This clonotype showed up just a few times. The CDR3 DNA follows: TGTGCCAGCAGCTCCCCACAGGGGTTAAGCGAGCAGTACTTC. It is translated as CASSSPQGLSEQYF. The V call is TRBV5-5, the J call TRBJ2-7, with 7 bases fitting TRBD1. CDR1 and CDR2 from the germline V gene are SGHKS and YYEKEE (reference sequence). V gave up 3 bases and J gave up 6 bases; unmatched junction bases: 9. This CDR3 comprises 14 residues.